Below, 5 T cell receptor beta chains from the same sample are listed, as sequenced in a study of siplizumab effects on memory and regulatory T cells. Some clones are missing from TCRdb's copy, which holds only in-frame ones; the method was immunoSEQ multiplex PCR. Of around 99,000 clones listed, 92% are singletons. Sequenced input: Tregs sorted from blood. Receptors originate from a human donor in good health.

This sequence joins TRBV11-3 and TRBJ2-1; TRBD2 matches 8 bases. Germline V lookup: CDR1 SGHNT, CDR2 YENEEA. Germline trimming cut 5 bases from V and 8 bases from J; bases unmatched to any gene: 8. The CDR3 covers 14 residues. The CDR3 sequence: CASSPGGTTDEQFF. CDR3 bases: TGTGCCAGCAGCCCGGGGGGGACGACGGATGAGCAGTTCTTC.

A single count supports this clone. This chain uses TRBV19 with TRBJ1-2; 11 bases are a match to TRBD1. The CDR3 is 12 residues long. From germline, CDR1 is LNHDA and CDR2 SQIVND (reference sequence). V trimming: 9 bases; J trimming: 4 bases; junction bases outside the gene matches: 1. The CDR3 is CASGTGGYGYTF. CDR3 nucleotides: TGTGCCAGCGGGACAGGGGGCTATGGCTACACCTTC.

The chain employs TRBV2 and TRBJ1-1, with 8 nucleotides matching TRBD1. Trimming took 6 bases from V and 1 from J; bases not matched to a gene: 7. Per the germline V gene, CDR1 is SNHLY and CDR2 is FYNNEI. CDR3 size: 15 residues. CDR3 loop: CASRITGGANTEAFF. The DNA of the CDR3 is TGTGCCAGCAGGATAACAGGGGGTGCGAACACTGAAGCTTTCTTT.

The CDR3: CASKIARENLGYTF. As DNA, the CDR3 is TGCGCCAGCAAGATAGCAAGGGAGAACTTAGGCTACACCTTC. The chain links TRBV5-1 to TRBJ1-2; D is ambiguous. The V end lost 6 bases, the J end lost 8 bases, and 20 bases lay between the germline ends. Germline CDR1 and CDR2: SGHRS and YFSETQ. CDR3 size: 14 residues.

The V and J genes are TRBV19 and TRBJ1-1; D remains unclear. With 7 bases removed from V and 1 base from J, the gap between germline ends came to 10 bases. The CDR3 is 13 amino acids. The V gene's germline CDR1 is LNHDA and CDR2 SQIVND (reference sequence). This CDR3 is CASKQAQNTEAFF. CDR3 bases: TGTGCCAGTAAGCAGGCTCAGAACACTGAAGCTTTCTTT.